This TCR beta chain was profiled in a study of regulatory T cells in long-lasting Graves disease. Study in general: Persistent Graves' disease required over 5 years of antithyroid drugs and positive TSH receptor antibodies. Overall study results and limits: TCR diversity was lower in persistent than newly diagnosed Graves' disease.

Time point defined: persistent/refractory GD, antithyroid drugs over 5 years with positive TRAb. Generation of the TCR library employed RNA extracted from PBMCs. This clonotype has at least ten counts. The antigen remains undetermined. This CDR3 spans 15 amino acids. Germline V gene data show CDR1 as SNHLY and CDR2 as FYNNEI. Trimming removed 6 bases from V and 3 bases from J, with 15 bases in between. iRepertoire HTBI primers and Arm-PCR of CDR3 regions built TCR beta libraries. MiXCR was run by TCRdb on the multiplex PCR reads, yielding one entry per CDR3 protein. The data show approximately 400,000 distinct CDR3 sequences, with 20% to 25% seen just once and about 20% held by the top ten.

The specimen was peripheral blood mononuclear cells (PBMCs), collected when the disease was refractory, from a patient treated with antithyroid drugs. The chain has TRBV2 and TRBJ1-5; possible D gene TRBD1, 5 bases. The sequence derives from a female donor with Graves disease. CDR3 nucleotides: TGTGCCAGCAGAGGGGACCTTGGGGCCAATCAGCCCCAGCATTTT. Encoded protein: CASRGDLGANQPQHF.